This TCR beta chain was sequenced in a study of human T cells and chemical hapten exposure. Described time point: patch test 1, 2 weeks after DPC sensitization. The treatment here: therapeutic diphenylcyclopropenone sensitization with weekly scalp DPC. The CDR3 is made up of 15 amino acids. V shed 0 bases and J 5 bases; nucleotides not matched to a gene: 6. Germline CDR1 is MNHEY and CDR2 is SVGAGI. TCRdb passed the RACE reads through MiXCR, listing each CDR3 protein once. The sample holds tens of thousands of distinct CDR3 sequences, around 7% seen once. At least ten counts were recorded for this clonotype.

The J gene is TRBJ2-7, the V gene TRBV6-5, with TRBD1 matching over 8 bases. The receptor comes from a woman aged 25 to 45 with alopecia areata. Some clones in this sample may be carry-over from other donors' samples. This specimen consisted of whole blood, obtained in connection with sensitization to the hapten diphenylcyclopropenone (DPC). The CDR3 is CASSYSPDRANEQYF. The CDR3 DNA sequence: TGTGCCAGCAGTTACTCACCGGACAGGGCCAACGAGCAGTACTTC.